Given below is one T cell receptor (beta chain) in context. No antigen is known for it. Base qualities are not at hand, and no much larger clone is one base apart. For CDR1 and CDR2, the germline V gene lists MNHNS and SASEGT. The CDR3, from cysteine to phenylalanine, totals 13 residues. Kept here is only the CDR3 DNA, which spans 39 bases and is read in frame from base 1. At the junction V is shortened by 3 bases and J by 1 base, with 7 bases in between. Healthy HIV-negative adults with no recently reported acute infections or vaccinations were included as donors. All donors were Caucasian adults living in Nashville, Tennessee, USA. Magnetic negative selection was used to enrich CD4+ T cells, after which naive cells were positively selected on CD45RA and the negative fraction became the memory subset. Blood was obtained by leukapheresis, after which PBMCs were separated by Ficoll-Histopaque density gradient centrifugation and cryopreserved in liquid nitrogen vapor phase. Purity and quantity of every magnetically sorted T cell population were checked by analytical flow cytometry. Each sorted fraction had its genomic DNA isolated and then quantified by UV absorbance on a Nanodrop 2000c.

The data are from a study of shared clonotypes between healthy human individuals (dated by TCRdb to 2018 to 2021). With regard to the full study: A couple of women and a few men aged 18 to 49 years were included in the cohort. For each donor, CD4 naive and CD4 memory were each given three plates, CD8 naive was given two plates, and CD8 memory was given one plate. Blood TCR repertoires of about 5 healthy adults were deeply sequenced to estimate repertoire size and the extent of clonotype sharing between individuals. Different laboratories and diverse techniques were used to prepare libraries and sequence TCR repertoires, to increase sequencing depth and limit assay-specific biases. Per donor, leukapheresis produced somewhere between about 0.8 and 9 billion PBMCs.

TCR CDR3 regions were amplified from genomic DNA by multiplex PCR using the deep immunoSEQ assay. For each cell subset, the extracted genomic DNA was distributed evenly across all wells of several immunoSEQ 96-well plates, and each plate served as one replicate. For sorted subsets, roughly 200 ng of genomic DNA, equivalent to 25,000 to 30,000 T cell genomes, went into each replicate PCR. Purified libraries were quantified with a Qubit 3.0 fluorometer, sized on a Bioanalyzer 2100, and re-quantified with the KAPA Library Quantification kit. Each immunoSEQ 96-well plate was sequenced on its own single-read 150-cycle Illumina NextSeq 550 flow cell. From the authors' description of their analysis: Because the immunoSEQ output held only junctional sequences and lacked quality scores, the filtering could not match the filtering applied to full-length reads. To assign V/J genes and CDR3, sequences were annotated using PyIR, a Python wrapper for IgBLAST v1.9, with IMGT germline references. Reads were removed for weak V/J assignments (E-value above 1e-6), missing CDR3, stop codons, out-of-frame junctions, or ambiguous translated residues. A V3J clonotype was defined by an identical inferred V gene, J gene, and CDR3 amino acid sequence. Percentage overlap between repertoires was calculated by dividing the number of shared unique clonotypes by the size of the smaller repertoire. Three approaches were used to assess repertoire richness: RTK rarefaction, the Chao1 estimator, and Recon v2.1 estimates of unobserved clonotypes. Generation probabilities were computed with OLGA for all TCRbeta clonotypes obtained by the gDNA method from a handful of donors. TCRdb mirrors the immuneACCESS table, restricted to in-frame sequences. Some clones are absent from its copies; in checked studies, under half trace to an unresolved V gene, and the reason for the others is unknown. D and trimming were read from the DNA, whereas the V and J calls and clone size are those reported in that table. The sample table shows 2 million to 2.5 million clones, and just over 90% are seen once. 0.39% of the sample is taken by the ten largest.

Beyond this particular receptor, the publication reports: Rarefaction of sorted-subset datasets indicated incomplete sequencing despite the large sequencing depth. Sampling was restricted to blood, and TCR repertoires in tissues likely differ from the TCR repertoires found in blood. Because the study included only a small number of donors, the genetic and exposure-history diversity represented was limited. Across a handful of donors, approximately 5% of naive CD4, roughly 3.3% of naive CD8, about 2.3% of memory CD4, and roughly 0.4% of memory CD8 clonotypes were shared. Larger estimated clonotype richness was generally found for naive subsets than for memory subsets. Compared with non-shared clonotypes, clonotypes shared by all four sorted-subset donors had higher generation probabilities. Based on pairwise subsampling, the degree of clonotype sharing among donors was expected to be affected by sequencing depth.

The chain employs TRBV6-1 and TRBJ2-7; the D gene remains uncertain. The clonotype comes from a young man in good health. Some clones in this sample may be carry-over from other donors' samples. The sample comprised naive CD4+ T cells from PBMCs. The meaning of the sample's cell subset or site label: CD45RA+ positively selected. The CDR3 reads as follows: CASSDQVSYEQYF. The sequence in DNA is TGTGCCAGCAGTGACCAGGTATCCTACGAGCAGTACTTC.